Included here is one T cell receptor beta chain sequence, with context. Antigen unknown. This sample's treatment: oral pan-JAK inhibitor, 5-10 mg twice daily. This entry comes from a study of CD8+ T cells in alopecia areata. Study-wide context: Among treated patients, oral tofacitinib was administered at 5 to 10 mg twice daily. Tofacitinib exposure lasted 6 to 18 months, followed by 6 months off drug. The percentage of affected scalp area served as the score of severity for treated patients. Overall study findings and caveats: It was lesional scalp, especially alopecia totalis/universalis, that showed higher clonality than normal scalp.

Extraction and reverse transcription of RNA yielded cDNA as the sequencing template. Profiling relied on immunoSEQ multiplex PCR, and the TCRdb table lists in-frame clones only, not all of them. This table has fewer than 250,000 clones, 55% to 70% appearing once. V dropped 6 bases and J dropped 10; count of bases not matched to a gene: 7. This CDR3 is built from 13 residues. Germline V gene sequence: CDR1 SNHLY, CDR2 FYNNEI. The TCR comes from a human donor with alopecia areata. The sequences come from CD4+ T cells sorted from blood, collected at week 4, from a patient treated with tofacitinib. The V and J genes are TRBV2 and TRBJ2-2; 8 bases match TRBD2. CDR3 DNA: TGTGCCAGCAGGGGGACTAGGCGGTTGGAGCTGTTTTTT. Translated: CASRGTRRLELFF.